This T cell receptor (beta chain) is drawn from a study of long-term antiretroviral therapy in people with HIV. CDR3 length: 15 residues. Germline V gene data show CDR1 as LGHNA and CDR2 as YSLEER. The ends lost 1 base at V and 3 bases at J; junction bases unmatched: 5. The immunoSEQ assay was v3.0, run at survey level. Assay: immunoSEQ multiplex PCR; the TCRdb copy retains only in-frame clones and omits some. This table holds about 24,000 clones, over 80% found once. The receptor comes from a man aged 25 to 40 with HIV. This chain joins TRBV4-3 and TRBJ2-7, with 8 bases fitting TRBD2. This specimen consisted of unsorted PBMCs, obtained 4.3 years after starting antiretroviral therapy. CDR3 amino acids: CASSQASSGVYEQYF. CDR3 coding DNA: TGCGCCAGCAGCCAAGCGAGTAGCGGGGTCTACGAGCAGTACTTC.